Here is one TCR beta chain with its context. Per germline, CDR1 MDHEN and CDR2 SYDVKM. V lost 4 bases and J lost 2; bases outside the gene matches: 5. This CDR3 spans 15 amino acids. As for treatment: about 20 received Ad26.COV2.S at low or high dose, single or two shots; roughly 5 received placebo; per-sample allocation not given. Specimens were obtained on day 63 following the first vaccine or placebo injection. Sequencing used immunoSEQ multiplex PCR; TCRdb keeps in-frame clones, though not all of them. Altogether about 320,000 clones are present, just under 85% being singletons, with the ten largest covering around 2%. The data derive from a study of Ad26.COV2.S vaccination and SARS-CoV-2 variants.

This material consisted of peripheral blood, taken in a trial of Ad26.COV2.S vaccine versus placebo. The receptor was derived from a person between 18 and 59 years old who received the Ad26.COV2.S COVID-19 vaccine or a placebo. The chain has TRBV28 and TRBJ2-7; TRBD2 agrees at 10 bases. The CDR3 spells CASSWTGTSAYEQYF. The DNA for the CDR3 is TGTGCCAGCAGTTGGACGGGGACTAGCGCCTACGAGCAGTACTTC.